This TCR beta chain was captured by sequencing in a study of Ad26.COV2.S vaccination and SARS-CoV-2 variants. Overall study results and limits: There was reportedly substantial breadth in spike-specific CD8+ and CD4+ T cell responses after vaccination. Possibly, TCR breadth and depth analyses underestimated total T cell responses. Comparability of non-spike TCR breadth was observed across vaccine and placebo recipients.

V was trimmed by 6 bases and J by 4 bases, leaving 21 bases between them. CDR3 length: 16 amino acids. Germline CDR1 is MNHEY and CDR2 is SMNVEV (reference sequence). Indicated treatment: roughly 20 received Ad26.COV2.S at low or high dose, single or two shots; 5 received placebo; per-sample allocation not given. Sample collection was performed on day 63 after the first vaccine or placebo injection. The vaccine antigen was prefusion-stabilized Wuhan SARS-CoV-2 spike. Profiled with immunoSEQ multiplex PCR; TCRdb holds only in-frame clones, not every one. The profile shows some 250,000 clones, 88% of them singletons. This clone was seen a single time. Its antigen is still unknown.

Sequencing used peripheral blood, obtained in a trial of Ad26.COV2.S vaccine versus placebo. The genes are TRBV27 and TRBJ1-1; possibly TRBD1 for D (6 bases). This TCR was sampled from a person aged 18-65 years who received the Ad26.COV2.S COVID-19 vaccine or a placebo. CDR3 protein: CASSSPDGGRGTEAFF. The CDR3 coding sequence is TGTGCCAGCAGCTCCCCGGACGGGGGCAGGGGCACTGAAGCTTTCTTT.